The T cell receptor (beta chain) under discussion was sequenced for a study of blood T cell repertoires in COVID-19. Study-level background: T cells, B-cell-depleted T cells, or PBMCs provided the cDNA or gDNA that served as material.

The V gene's germline CDR1 is MNHEY and CDR2 SMNVEV (reference sequence). The CDR3 is made up of 16 amino acids. V was clipped by 3 bases and J by 7 bases; unmatched bases: 11. Using immunoSEQ multiplex PCR, the repertoire was profiled, and TCRdb retains in-frame clones only, with some absent. The profile shows some 320,000 clones, roughly 85% of them singletons. Material for sequencing was peripheral blood. The TCR comes from a human donor in a cohort sampled during active COVID-19. V gene TRBV27 combines with J gene TRBJ2-1, with 8 bases matching TRBD1. CDR3 sequence (DNA): TGTGCCAGCAGTTTTTTTGACAGGGGTTTGCGGAATGAGCAGTTCTTC. Its protein product is CASSFFDRGLRNEQFF.